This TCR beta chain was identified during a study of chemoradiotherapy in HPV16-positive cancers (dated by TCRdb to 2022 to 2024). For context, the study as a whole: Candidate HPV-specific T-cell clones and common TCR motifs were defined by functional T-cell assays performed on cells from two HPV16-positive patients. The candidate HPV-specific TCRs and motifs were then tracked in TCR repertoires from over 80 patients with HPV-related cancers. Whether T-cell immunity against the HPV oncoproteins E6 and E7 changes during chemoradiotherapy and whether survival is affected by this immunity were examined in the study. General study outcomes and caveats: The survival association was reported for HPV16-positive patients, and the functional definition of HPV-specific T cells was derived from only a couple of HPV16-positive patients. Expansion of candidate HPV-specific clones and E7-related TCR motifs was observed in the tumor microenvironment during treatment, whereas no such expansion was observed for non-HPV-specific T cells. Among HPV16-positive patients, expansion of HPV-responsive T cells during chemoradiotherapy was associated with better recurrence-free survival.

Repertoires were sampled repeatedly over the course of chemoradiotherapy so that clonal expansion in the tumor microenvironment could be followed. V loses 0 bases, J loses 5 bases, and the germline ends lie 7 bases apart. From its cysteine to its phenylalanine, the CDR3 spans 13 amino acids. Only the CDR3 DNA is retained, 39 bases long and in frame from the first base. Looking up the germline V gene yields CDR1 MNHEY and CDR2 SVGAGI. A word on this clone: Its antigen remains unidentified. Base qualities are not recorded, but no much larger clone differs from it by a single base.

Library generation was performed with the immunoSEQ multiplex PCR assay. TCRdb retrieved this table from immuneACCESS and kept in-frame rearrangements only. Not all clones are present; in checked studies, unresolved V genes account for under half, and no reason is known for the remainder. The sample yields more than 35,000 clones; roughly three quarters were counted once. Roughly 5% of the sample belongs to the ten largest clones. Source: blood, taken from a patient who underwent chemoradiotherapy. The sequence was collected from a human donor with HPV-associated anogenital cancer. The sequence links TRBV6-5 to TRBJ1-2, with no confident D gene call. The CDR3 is CASSYSTQYGYTF. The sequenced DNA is TGTGCCAGCAGTTACTCGACGCAGTATGGCTACACCTTC.